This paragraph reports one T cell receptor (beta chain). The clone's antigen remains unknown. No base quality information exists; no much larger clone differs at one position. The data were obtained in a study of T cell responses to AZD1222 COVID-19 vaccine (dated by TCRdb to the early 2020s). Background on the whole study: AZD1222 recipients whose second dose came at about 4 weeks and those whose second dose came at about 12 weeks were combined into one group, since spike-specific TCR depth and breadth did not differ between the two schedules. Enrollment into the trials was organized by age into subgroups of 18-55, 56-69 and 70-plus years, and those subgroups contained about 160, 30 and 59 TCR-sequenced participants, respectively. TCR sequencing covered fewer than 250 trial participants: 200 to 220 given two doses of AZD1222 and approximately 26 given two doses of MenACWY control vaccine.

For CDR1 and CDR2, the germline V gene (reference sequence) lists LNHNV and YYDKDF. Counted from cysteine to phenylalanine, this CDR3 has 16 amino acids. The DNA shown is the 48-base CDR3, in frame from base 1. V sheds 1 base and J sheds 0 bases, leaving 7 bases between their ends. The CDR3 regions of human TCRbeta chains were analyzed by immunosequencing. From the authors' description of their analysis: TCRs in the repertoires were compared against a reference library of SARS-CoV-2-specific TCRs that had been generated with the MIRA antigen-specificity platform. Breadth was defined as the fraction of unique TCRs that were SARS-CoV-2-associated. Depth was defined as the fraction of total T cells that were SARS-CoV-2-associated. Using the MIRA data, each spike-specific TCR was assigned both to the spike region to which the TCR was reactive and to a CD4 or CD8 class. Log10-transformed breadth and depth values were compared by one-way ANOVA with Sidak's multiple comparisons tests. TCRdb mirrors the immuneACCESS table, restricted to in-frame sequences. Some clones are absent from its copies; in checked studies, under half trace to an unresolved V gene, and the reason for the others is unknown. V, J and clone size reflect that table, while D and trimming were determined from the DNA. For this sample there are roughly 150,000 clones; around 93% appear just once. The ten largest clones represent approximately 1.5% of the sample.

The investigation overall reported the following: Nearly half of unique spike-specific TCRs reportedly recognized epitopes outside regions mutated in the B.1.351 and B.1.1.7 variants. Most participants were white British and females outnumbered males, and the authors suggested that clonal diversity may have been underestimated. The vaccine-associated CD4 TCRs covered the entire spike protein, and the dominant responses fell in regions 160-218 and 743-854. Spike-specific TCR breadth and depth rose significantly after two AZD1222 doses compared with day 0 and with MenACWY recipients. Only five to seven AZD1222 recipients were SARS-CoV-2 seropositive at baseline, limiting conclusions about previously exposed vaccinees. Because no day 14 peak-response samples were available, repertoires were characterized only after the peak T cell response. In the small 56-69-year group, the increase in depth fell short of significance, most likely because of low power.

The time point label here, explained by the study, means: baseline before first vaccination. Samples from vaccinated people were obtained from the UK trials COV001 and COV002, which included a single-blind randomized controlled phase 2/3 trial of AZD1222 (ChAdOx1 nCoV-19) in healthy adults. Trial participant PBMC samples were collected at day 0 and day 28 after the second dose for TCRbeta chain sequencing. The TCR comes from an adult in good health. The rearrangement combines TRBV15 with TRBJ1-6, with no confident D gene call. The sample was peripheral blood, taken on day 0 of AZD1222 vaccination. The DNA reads TGTGCCACCAGCAGAGGCGAGGGCTCCTATAATTCACCCCTCCACTTT. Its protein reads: CATSRGEGSYNSPLHF.